The 17 T cell receptor beta chains presented below share a single source sample, sequenced in a study of Ad26.COV2.S vaccination and SARS-CoV-2 variants. Clones were sequenced by immunoSEQ multiplex PCR, and TCRdb holds only the in-frame ones, with some missing. The table has about 680,000 clones, approximately 88% seen once; the top ten hold over 1.3%. The treatment is: around 19 received Ad26.COV2.S at low or high dose, single or two shots; 5 received placebo; per-sample allocation not given. The samples date from day 63 after the first vaccine or placebo injection. The source was peripheral blood, collected in a trial of Ad26.COV2.S vaccine versus placebo. These receptors all stem from a person aged 18-65 years who received the Ad26.COV2.S COVID-19 vaccine or a placebo.

The chain combines TRBV7-8 with TRBJ2-3, with a tentative D call TRBD1 (6 bases). Per germline, CDR1 SGHVS and CDR2 FQNEAQ. The CDR3 contains 16 residues. The V end was cut by 5 bases, the J end by 1 base, with 16 bases between. In DNA form, the CDR3 reads TGTGCCAGCAGCCCCCTAGGGACATATGGCACAGATACGCAGTATTTT. Residues: CASSPLGTYGTDTQYF.

The genes are TRBV2 and TRBJ1-1; a weak D match, TRBD1 (5 bases). Germline CDR1 is SNHLY and CDR2 is FYNNEI. With 6 bases removed from V and 4 bases from J, the gap between germline ends came to 12 bases. The CDR3 consists of 13 residues. CDR3 residues: CASSDQGITEAFF. The CDR3 bases are TGTGCCAGCAGCGATCAGGGCATCACTGAAGCTTTCTTT.

V and J are TRBV5-4 and TRBJ2-2; TRBD1 might be the D (5 bases). Germline V lookup: CDR1 SGHNT, CDR2 YYREEE (reference sequence). The V end lost 3 bases, the J end lost 0 bases, and 9 bases lay between the germline ends. The length of the CDR3 is 15 residues. The CDR3 protein is CASSYTGSNTGELFF. DNA for the CDR3: TGTGCCAGCAGCTACACAGGATCGAACACCGGGGAGCTGTTTTTT.

This chain connects TRBV25-1 to TRBJ1-2, with 8 positions matching TRBD1. This CDR3 spans 13 amino acids. Germline V gene data show CDR1 as MGHDK and CDR2 as SYGVNS. Losses at the gene ends were 6 bases for V and 4 bases for J; bases not matched to a gene: 4. The CDR3 region is CASRAGGSYGYTF. CDR3 nucleotide sequence: TGTGCCAGCAGGGCAGGGGGCTCCTATGGCTACACCTTC.

The rearrangement joins TRBV6-2 or TRBV6-3 to TRBJ1-2; D remains ambiguous. The CDR3 covers 12 residues. The germline CDR1 and CDR2 sequences are MNHEY and SVGEGT. Trimming left V 0 bases short and J 9 bases short, with 8 bases between. This chain's CDR3 is CASSYSVLSYTF. Here the CDR3 DNA reads TGTGCCAGCAGTTACTCGGTCTTGAGCTACACCTTC.

J is TRBJ2-3 and V is TRBV11-3; maybe TRBD1 (5 bases). V lost 1 base, J lost 5 bases, and 7 bases lay in between. CDR1 is SGHNT, CDR2 YENEEA, per germline. This CDR3 comprises 13 residues. The CDR3 spells CASSLAREDTQYF. CDR3 nucleotides: TGTGCCAGCAGCTTAGCCAGGGAAGATACGCAGTATTTT.

In its sample, this clone was seen a few times. The sample has other DNA sequences that encode this CDR3 too. The rearrangement uses TRBV5-1 and TRBJ2-2; 7 bases fit TRBD1. The CDR3 has 15 amino acids. V lost 1 base, J lost 4 bases, and 4 bases stayed unmatched. Germline V gene lookup returns CDR1 SGHRS and CDR2 YFSETQ. In DNA, the CDR3 is TGCGCCAGCAGCTTGCGGACAGGTTCCACCGGGGAGCTGTTTTTT. It yields the protein CASSLRTGSTGELFF. Combining the CDR3 with reference TRBV5-1 and TRBJ2-2 gives the whole variable domain KAGVTQTPRYLIKTRGQQVTLSCSPISGHRSVSWYQQTPGQGLQFLFEYFSETQRNKGNFPGRFSGRQFSNSRSEMNVSTLELGDSALYLCASSLRTGSTGELFFGEGSRLTVL.

This chain joins TRBV5-1 and TRBJ1-3; TRBD1 might be the D (5 bases). Looked up from germline, CDR1 is SGHRS and CDR2 is YFSETQ. The CDR3 covers 14 residues. Between the trimmed V and J ends, which lost 3 bases and 4 bases, there was a span of 11 bases. CDR3 sequence: CASSSGTDGNTIYF. CDR3 coding DNA: TGCGCCAGCAGCTCCGGGACCGACGGAAACACCATATATTTT.

The CDR3 protein is CASSLEPRQPQHF. The CDR3, as DNA: TGTGCCAGCAGCTTAGAGCCCAGGCAGCCCCAGCATTTT. This rearrangement joins TRBV7-2 to TRBJ1-5; D is unclear. The ends were cut back, 1 base at V and 7 bases at J, with 8 bases in the middle. There are 13 residues in the CDR3. Germline CDR1 and CDR2: SGHTA and FQGNSA.

This clone has just one count. This sequence joins TRBV7-2 and TRBJ2-1, with TRBD2 matching over 10 bases. With 4 bases clipped from V and 5 bases from J, the junction kept 2 bases outside the gene matches. CDR3 size: 14 residues. CDR1 is SGHTA and CDR2 is FQGNSA in the germline V gene. The CDR3 bases are TGTGCCAGCAGCTACCTAGCGGGAGACAATGAGCAGTTCTTC. This codes for CASSYLAGDNEQFF.

This chain uses TRBV4-2 with TRBJ1-2; D possibly corresponds to TRBD1 (6 bases). Germline CDR1 reads LGHNA; CDR2 reads YNFKEQ. The CDR3 is made up of 15 amino acids. Between the trimmed V and J ends, which lost 0 bases and 4 bases, there was a span of 12 bases. The CDR3 reads CASSQENRGGYGYTF. The CDR3 coding sequence is TGTGCCAGCAGCCAAGAAAATAGGGGGGGCTATGGCTACACCTTC.

CDR3 nucleotides: TGCGCCAGCAGCTCATTGGACAGGGGAACCGGGGAGCTGTTTTTT. It specifies CASSSLDRGTGELFF. The chain links TRBV5-1 to TRBJ2-2, with 9 bases aligning to TRBD1. V lost 3 bases to trimming and J lost 5 bases; unmatched junction nucleotides: 5. Germline assignment: CDR1 SGHRS and CDR2 YFSETQ. The CDR3 runs to 15 residues.

The chain uses TRBV19 and TRBJ2-7; a possible D gene is TRBD1 (5 bases). The CDR3 has 15 residues. Germline V CDR1 and CDR2: LNHDA, SQIVND (reference sequence). The V end was cut by 3 bases, the J end by 1 base, with 13 bases between. The DNA of the CDR3 is TGTGCCAGTAGTATCACAGGAGCCTCATCCTACGAGCAGTACTTC. The encoded protein is CASSITGASSYEQYF.

V is TRBV3-1 (or the pseudogene TRBV3-2) and J is TRBJ1-4; D is ambiguous. This CDR3 region has 13 residues. Germline lookup yields CDR1 LGHDT and CDR2 YNNKEL (reference sequence). V lost 3 bases and J lost 7, with 9 bases in between. CDR3 region: CASSQSDREKLFF. As DNA, the CDR3 is TGTGCCAGCAGCCAGTCGGACCGTGAAAAACTGTTTTTT.

The chain joins TRBV15 to TRBJ1-3, with D uncertain. Germline V CDR1 and CDR2: LNHNV, YYDKDF (reference sequence). The CDR3 covers 14 residues. Trimming stripped 1 base from V and 4 bases from J, with 8 bases between. For the CDR3, the DNA is TGTGCCACCAGCAGAGCCCTTCTGGGAAACACCATATATTTT. Protein: CATSRALLGNTIYF. Full variable domain (remainder filled in from reference TRBV15 and TRBJ1-3): DAMVIQNPRYQVTQFGKPVTLSCSQTLNHNVMYWYQQKSSQAPKLLFHYYDKDFNNEADTPDNFQSRRPNTSFCFLDIRSPGLGDTAMYLCATSRALLGNTIYFGEGSWLTVV.

J is TRBJ2-1 and V is TRBV7-8; 9 nucleotides line up with TRBD1. The CDR3 contains 15 residues. Germline lookup yields CDR1 SGHVS and CDR2 FQNEAQ. V lost 5 bases and J lost 6; bases outside the gene matches: 8. The CDR3 region is CASSPLDRGGNEQFF. The CDR3 region has the DNA TGTGCCAGCAGCCCCCTGGACAGGGGAGGCAATGAGCAGTTCTTC.

CDR3 DNA sequence: TGTGCCAGCAGGGTAGCGGGGTTGTCAGATACGCAGTATTTT. Translation: CASRVAGLSDTQYF. This chain uses TRBV6-5 with TRBJ2-3; TRBD2 aligns across 8 bases. V lost 6 bases and J lost 4; bases outside the gene matches: 6. This CDR3 is 14 amino acids long. CDR1 and CDR2 (germline): MNHEY, SVGAGI.